Each of the 20 T cell receptor beta chains below was sequenced from the same sample in a study of spatial heterogeneity in lung cancer. Findings and caveats of the study: Mutation counts in tumors were tracked by counts of expanded intratumoral alpha and beta TCRs.

Indicated time point: sample taken at primary tumor resection. TCRdb re-called the 5' RACE reads through MiXCR, storing one row per CDR3 protein. The data show fewer than 15,000 distinct CDR3 sequences, about 6% seen once. These receptors are not linked to any known antigen. Sequencing used lung tumor tissue, obtained at surgery. These receptors were collected from a female donor with early-stage non-small cell lung cancer.

For this clonotype: This beta chain lies outside the target of a library built for alpha chains; its clone size means little. The V gene is TRBV6-5, the J gene TRBJ2-3; 11 bases line up with TRBD2. The CDR3 loop spans 16 amino acids. Germline V gives CDR1 MNHEY, CDR2 SVGAGI. V lost 4 bases and J lost 5; bases outside the gene matches: 8. In DNA, the CDR3 is TGTGCCAGCAGTTTCAGAGGACTAGCGGGCTTAGATACGCAGTATTTT. Translating it yields CASSFRGLAGLDTQYF.

This clonotype showed up many times. The library was built for alpha chains, so this beta chain is an off-target read and its size means little. This chain's CDR3 is CSYLPGLSSYNEQFF. CDR3 DNA sequence: TGCAGTTATCTCCCCGGGCTGTCATCCTACAATGAGCAGTTCTTC. The chain combines TRBV20-1 with TRBJ2-1; no definite D call. With 8 bases removed from V and 1 base from J, the gap between germline ends came to 18 bases. From germline, CDR1 is DFQATT and CDR2 SNEGSKA (reference sequence). CDR3 length: 15 residues.

This clonotype was seen once. With the library built for alpha chains, this beta chain is off target and its frequency is not meaningful. V gene TRBV7-9 combines with J gene TRBJ2-5; no clear D gene. CDR1 and CDR2 from the germline V gene are SEHNR and FQNEAQ (reference sequence). V lost 3 bases, J lost 4 bases, and 12 bases lay in between. This CDR3 is built from 14 residues. As DNA, the CDR3 is TGTGCCAGCAGCTTTAGTCGGACCCCAGAGACCCAGTACTTC. Protein product: CASSFSRTPETQYF.

This clonotype has at least ten counts. This beta chain slipped into a library made for alpha chains as a stray read, so its size is not meaningful. V gene TRBV21-1 combines with J gene TRBJ1-1; the DNA was not used to check the table's D call, TRBD1. TRBV21-1 constitutes a pseudogene. CDR3 length equals 16 residues. The CDR3 protein is CASSNQVLDRDTEAFF. CDR3 nucleotides: TGTGCCAGCAGCAATCAAGTTCTGGATAGGGACACTGAAGCTTTCTTT.

The table lists this clonotype with many counts. This beta chain is an unintended read in a library built for alpha chains; its size means little. V usage is TRBV20-1 and J usage is TRBJ1-2; 10 bases align to TRBD1. The CDR3 totals 15 residues. Germline CDR1 DFQATT, CDR2 SNEGSKA (reference sequence). V was clipped by 2 bases and J by 4 bases; unmatched bases: 7. The CDR3 spells CSARSPGQGLYGYTF. The CDR3 coding sequence is TGCAGTGCTAGATCTCCGGGACAGGGGCTCTATGGCTACACCTTC.

This clonotype occurred many times. This beta chain represents an off-target read in a library built for alpha chains; its size is of limited meaning. This chain links TRBV29-1 with TRBJ2-5; weak D call: TRBD1 (5 bases). Looked up from germline, CDR1 is SQVTM and CDR2 is ANQGSEA. V was pared by 7 bases and J by 1 base, with 10 bases between. The CDR3 is made up of 12 amino acids. In nucleotides, the CDR3 is TGCAGCGCGACAGTACCCCAAGAGACCCAGTACTTC. Protein product: CSATVPQETQYF.

This clonotype was seen ten or more times. Being off target in a library aimed at alpha chains, this beta chain has a size of little meaning. This sequence joins TRBV7-2 and TRBJ2-7; TRBD2 matches at 8 bases. Germline V gene data show CDR1 as SGHTA and CDR2 as FQGNSA. V was clipped by 6 bases and J by 3 bases; unmatched bases: 10. The CDR3 has 15 amino acids. This CDR3 is CASRGYRAGGYEQYF. The DNA for the CDR3 is TGTGCCAGCAGAGGATATAGGGCGGGGGGCTACGAGCAGTACTTC. The variable domain in full, completed from reference TRBV7-2 and TRBJ2-7, reads GAGVSQSPSNKVTEKGKDVELRCDPISGHTALYWYRQSLGQGLEFLIYFQGNSAPDKSGLPSDRFSAERTGGSVSTLTIQRTQQEDSAVYLCASRGYRAGGYEQYFGPGTRLTVT.

This clonotype is medium-sized within its sample. This beta chain is a stray sequence in a library constructed for alpha chains; its clone size is not meaningful. The genes are TRBV7-9 and TRBJ1-1; possible D gene TRBD1, 5 bases. Trimming removed 3 bases from V and 2 bases from J, with 10 bases in between. The CDR3 length is 14 residues. Germline V gene sequence: CDR1 SEHNR, CDR2 FQNEAQ (reference sequence). The DNA of the CDR3 is TGTGCCAGCAGCTTCCAACAGGATAACACTGAAGCTTTCTTT. The encoded protein is CASSFQQDNTEAFF.

In this sample, this clonotype turned up many times. A junction end diverges from the germline sequence, so it may reflect a read error. The library was prepared for alpha chains; this beta chain is a stray read, so its frequency means little. The chain couples TRBV12-3 or TRBV12-4 to TRBJ2-7, with 16 bases fitting TRBD2. The CDR3 consists of 15 residues. CDR3 amino acids: CASSFSGTSGGAFLF. In DNA form, the CDR3 reads TGTGCCAGCAGTTTCTCCGGGACTAGCGGGGGGGCGTTTCTGTTC.

This clonotype was seen at least ten times. This beta chain turned up in a library designed for alpha chains; as an off-target read, its abundance says little. The chain recombines TRBV6-5 with TRBJ1-5, with 10 nucleotides matching TRBD1. This CDR3 is built from 15 residues. Trimming took 6 bases from V and 3 from J; bases not matched to a gene: 5. Germline V gives CDR1 MNHEY, CDR2 SVGAGI. The CDR3 DNA follows: TGTGCCAGCAGCAAGACAGGGGGCGTCAATCAGCCCCAGCATTTT. This codes for CASSKTGGVNQPQHF.

This clonotype was recorded at least ten times. Since the library was made to target alpha chains, this beta chain is a stray read and its abundance is not meaningful. J is TRBJ2-3 and V is TRBV6-1; TRBD2 matches 11 bases. CDR3 length: 16 amino acids. V lost 5 bases to trimming and J lost 6 bases; unmatched junction nucleotides: 10. Germline assignment: CDR1 MNHNS and CDR2 SASEGT. The CDR3 coding sequence is TGTGCCAGCAGTCCCCATAGCGGGGGGGCAACCGATACGCAGTATTTT. Its protein product is CASSPHSGGATDTQYF.

This clonotype was counted at least ten times. This beta chain was picked up by a library intended for alpha chains and is off target, so its count carries little meaning. V usage is TRBV7-9 and J usage is TRBJ1-3; possibly TRBD1 for D (5 bases). CDR3 length: 16 residues. Germline values: CDR1 SEHNR, CDR2 FQNEAQ (reference sequence). The V gene lost 5 bases and the J gene lost 1 base, with 15 bases spanning the gap. The CDR3, as DNA: TGTGCCAGCAGCAGGACACCTAGTTTGTCTGGAAACACCATATATTTT. Protein sequence: CASSRTPSLSGNTIYF.

This clonotype was counted many times. This beta chain turned up in a library designed for alpha chains; as an off-target read, its abundance says little. This chain uses TRBV12-3 or TRBV12-4 with TRBJ2-6; a weak D match, TRBD1 (5 bases). This CDR3 has 18 residues. V was clipped by 4 bases and J by 3 bases, with 19 bases between them. The CDR3 DNA is TGTGCCAGCAGTTACAGGATCCAAGGCAGGAGTGGGGCCAACGTCCTGACTTTC. It codes for CASSYRIQGRSGANVLTF.

Many counts were recorded for this clonotype. A library prepared for alpha chains yielded this beta chain as an off-target read; its size is of little meaning. The rearrangement uses TRBV19 and TRBJ1-5, with D perhaps matching TRBD1 (5 bases). Germline V lookup: CDR1 LNHDA, CDR2 SQIVND (reference sequence). The CDR3 totals 12 residues. Between the trimmed V and J ends, which lost 4 bases and 9 bases, there was a span of 10 bases. The CDR3 DNA reads TGTGCCAGTAGTAGTAAGGGGTGGCCCCAGCATTTT. This encodes CASSSKGWPQHF.

This clonotype is categorized as medium-sized. This beta chain represents an off-target read in a library built for alpha chains; its size is of limited meaning. The rearrangement links TRBV5-4 to TRBJ2-3; 9 nucleotides agree with TRBD2. The CDR3 contains 16 residues. In germline, CDR1 is SGHNT, CDR2 YYREEE (reference sequence). V trimming: 7 bases; J trimming: 4 bases; junction bases outside the gene matches: 13. CDR3 coding DNA: TGTGCCAGCCGGAGAATCTCTAGCGGGGATTCAGATACGCAGTATTTT. This encodes CASRRISSGDSDTQYF.

This clonotype was counted ten times or more. This beta chain appears as a stray read in a library generated for alpha chains; its size is not informative. The J gene is TRBJ2-1, the V gene TRBV7-2; D gene ambiguous. Germline CDR1 reads SGHTA; CDR2 reads FQGNSA. This CDR3 is 13 amino acids long. V was cut by 5 bases and J by 9 bases, with 14 bases left in between. CDR3 residues: CASSGDRVAEQFF. CDR3 sequence (DNA): TGTGCCAGCAGCGGAGACCGGGTTGCTGAGCAGTTCTTC.

This clonotype was observed at least ten times. This beta chain turned up in a library designed for alpha chains; as an off-target read, its abundance says little. The chain recombines TRBV5-1 with TRBJ2-7; 7 bases agree with TRBD2. This CDR3 contains 14 residues. Per the germline V gene, CDR1 is SGHRS and CDR2 is YFSETQ. J lost 4 bases, V lost 3 bases, and 7 bases had no gene match. CDR3 region: CASSYRDYLYEQYF. Here the CDR3 DNA reads TGCGCCAGCAGCTATCGGGACTACCTGTACGAGCAGTACTTC.

Many counts were recorded for this clonotype. This beta chain is an unintended read in a library built for alpha chains; its size means little. V gene TRBV12-3 or TRBV12-4 combines with J gene TRBJ2-2, with D perhaps matching TRBD1 (6 bases). The CDR3 consists of 13 residues. The V gene lost 5 bases and the J gene lost 6 bases, with 10 bases spanning the gap. Here the CDR3 reads CASSTGSPGELFF. The CDR3 DNA sequence: TGTGCCAGCAGTACAGGGAGCCCCGGGGAGCTGTTTTTT.

Relative to its sample, this clonotype is medium-sized. This beta chain lies outside the target of a library built for alpha chains; its clone size means little. The CDR3, as DNA: TGTGCCAGCAGCTCCCTAACTGAAGCTTTCTTT. Encoded protein: CASSSLTEAFF. The V and J genes are TRBV7-9 and TRBJ1-1; D gene unclear. This CDR3 comprises 11 residues. Germline V CDR1 and CDR2: SEHNR, FQNEAQ (reference sequence). Between the trimmed V and J ends, which lost 4 bases and 5 bases, there was a span of 5 bases. The variable domain in full, with the rest retrieved from reference TRBV7-9 and TRBJ1-1, is DTGVSQNPRHKITKRGQNVTFRCDPISEHNRLYWYRQTLGQGPEFLTYFQNEAQLEKSRLLSDRFSAERPKGSFSTLEIQRTEQGDSAMYLCASSSLTEAFFGQGTRLTVV.

This clonotype was recorded at least ten times. This beta chain is an off-target read within a library intended for alpha chains, so its frequency means little. V gene TRBV7-2 combines with J gene TRBJ1-1, with D hard to call. The V and J ends lost 3 bases and 1 base respectively, with 6 bases between them. The CDR3 spans 13 residues. Germline V gives CDR1 SGHTA, CDR2 FQGNSA. The CDR3 DNA reads as TGTGCCAGCAGCTTCTCGTCGAACACTGAAGCTTTCTTT. Amino acid sequence: CASSFSSNTEAFF.